The text below deals with one T cell receptor beta chain. Its antigen remains unidentified. The CDR3 loop spans 17 amino acids. Trimming took 3 bases from V and 1 from J; bases not matched to a gene: 2. In germline, CDR1 is SGHTA, CDR2 FQGTGA. The sample comes from a study of regulatory and conventional T cells in RAG deficiency. Overall study findings and caveats: Treg unique TCR beta sequences were approximately 100-fold fewer in Omenn syndrome and CID/AS patients than controls. Patient subsets had shorter CDR3s; Omenn Treg-Tconv overlap exceeded 90%. RAG-deficient patients showed markedly lower Shannon entropy and higher Simpson indices than control T-cell subsets.

TCRdb keeps only in-frame clones here, not all; method: immunoSEQ multiplex PCR. This table has 30,000 to 40,000 clones, 76% appearing once. The sorted conventional CD4+ T cells were CD25-low and CD127-high, with genomic DNA sequenced. The same sample was also used in a study of regulatory T cells. That work states: The primer mix had 52 TRBV and 13 TRBJ primers.

This TCR came from a human donor in good health. The chain links TRBV7-3 to TRBJ2-3; 15 bases are shared with TRBD2. Source material: CD4+ effector T cells sorted from blood. Here the CDR3 DNA reads TGTGCCAGCAGCTTGGGACTAGCGGGGGGTGGCACAGATACGCAGTATTTT. This encodes CASSLGLAGGGTDTQYF.